Sequencing of this TCR beta chain was carried out in a study of T cell responses to AZD1222 COVID-19 vaccine. Points from the study as a whole: Repertoire samples came only from after the peak T cell response.

About this clone itself: What it binds is unknown.

Here immunoSEQ multiplex PCR was the method, and the copy in TCRdb shows in-frame clones only, minus some. The sample comprises 40,000 to 55,000 clones, roughly 87% of which are singletons, and 30% to 45% rests with the top ten. CDR1 MNHNS and CDR2 SASEGT come from the germline V gene. With 2 bases clipped from V and 4 bases from J, the junction kept 8 bases outside the gene matches. The CDR3 loop spans 16 amino acids. This sequence joins TRBV6-1 and TRBJ1-5; the match to TRBD1 covers 7 bases. The sample consisted of peripheral blood, taken 28 days after the second AZD1222 dose. This clonotype originated in an adult who received the AZD1222 COVID-19 vaccine. CDR3 nucleotide sequence: TGTGCCAGCAGTGAACACGACAGGGAGGAAAATCAGCCCCAGCATTTT. Residues: CASSEHDREENQPQHF.